The 24 T cell receptor beta chains presented below share a single source sample, sequenced in a study of molecular identifiers for immune sequencing clone quantification. A single record per CDR3 protein comes from TCRdb applying MiXCR to the PCR reads. The table has about 500,000 distinct CDR3 sequences, roughly 24% seen once. Sequencing used naive CD8+ T cells from blood, with Jurkat cell RNA spiked in. Subset in this sample: FACS-sorted CD8+CD4-CCR7+CD45RA+ naive T cells. These TCRs come from a human donor in good health. Some libraries in this study had Jurkat cell RNA spiked in.

In this sample, this clonotype turned up a few times. The chain has TRBV12-3 or TRBV12-4 and TRBJ2-3; TRBD2 agrees at 7 bases. The CDR3 loop spans 15 amino acids. V lost 5 bases and J lost 6; bases outside the gene matches: 11. The DNA for the CDR3 is TGTGCCAGCAGTCCAAGCGGGGCGGAGGGGGATACGCAGTATTTT. Translating it yields CASSPSGAEGDTQYF.

The rearrangement links TRBV30 to TRBJ2-1, with TRBD1 as a possible D gene (5 bases). This CDR3 contains 13 residues. Germline V gives CDR1 GTSNPN, CDR2 SVGIG (reference sequence). The V end lost 3 bases, the J end lost 0 bases, and 6 bases lay between the germline ends. The CDR3 DNA sequence: TGTGCCTGGAGAGACAGCTCCTACAATGAGCAGTTCTTC. Translated, it gives CAWRDSSYNEQFF.

The chain recombines TRBV7-2 with TRBJ2-1; the D gene is possibly TRBD2 (5 bases). Per germline, CDR1 SGHTA and CDR2 FQGNSA. The CDR3 loop spans 14 amino acids. Trimming took 2 bases from V and 7 from J, leaving 12 bases between them. CDR3 DNA sequence: TGTGCCAGCAGCTTATCTTACGGGGTTAATGAGCAGTTCTTC. Its translation: CASSLSYGVNEQFF.

Note on this clonotype: This may arise from a read error, as a much more abundant clone is one base away. The rearrangement joins TRBV25-1 to TRBJ2-1; D gene unclear. In germline, CDR1 is MGHDK, CDR2 SYGVNS. The CDR3 contains 15 residues. The CDR3 loop reads CASSEYSSSYNEQSF. The CDR3 region has the DNA TGTGCCAGCAGTGAGTACTCGAGCTCCTACAATGAGCAGTCCTTC.

V is TRBV27 and J is TRBJ1-6; 7 bases map to TRBD1. The V and J ends lost 5 bases and 3 bases, in that order; junction bases with no gene match: 4. Per germline, CDR1 MNHEY and CDR2 SMNVEV (reference sequence). The CDR3 loop spans 15 amino acids. This CDR3 reads CASSNGQDYNSPLHF. In DNA form, the CDR3 reads TGTGCCAGCAGTAACGGACAGGACTATAATTCACCCCTCCACTTT.

The chain joins TRBV7-9 to TRBJ2-7, with no clear D. V lost 1 base and J lost 5, with 12 bases in between. The CDR3 loop spans 14 amino acids. Per the germline V gene, CDR1 is SEHNR and CDR2 is FQNEAQ (reference sequence). CDR3 DNA: TGTGCCAGCAGCTTAGATCCCCTCATTCACGAGCAGTACTTC. Translated: CASSLDPLIHEQYF.

Remarks on this clonotype: A much larger clone is a single base away; this may be a read error. The chain uses TRBV7-2 and TRBJ2-7, with TRBD1 as a possible D gene (5 bases). CDR1 is SGHTA, CDR2 FQGNSA, per germline. V dropped 3 bases and J dropped 0 bases, with 9 bases sitting between them. The CDR3 runs to 14 residues. In nucleotides, the CDR3 is TGTGCCAGCAGCTTCTACAGGAGCTCCTACGAGCAGTACTTC. Translated: CASSFYRSSYEQYF.

Note on this clonotype: This clone may be a read error of a much larger clone one base away. V usage is TRBV12-3 or TRBV12-4 and J usage is TRBJ1-3, with 7 positions matching TRBD1. The CDR3 has 14 amino acids. In DNA form, the CDR3 reads TGTGCCGGCAGGGGGGCAGGGACTGGAAACACCATATATTTT. Encoded protein: CAGRGAGTGNTIYF.

The chain joins TRBV12-3 or TRBV12-4 to TRBJ2-7; 12 nucleotides align to TRBD1. The CDR3 has 17 amino acids. V shed 0 bases, J shed 0 bases, and the junction held 3 bases outside the gene matches. As DNA, the CDR3 is TGTGCCAGCAGTTTAGCCGGGACAGGGGGCGCCTCCTACGAGCAGTACTTC. This sequence encodes CASSLAGTGGASYEQYF.

This clonotype appeared many times. This chain connects TRBV7-2 to TRBJ2-7; a possible D gene is TRBD2 (6 bases). The ends were cut back, 4 bases at V and 6 bases at J, with 13 bases in the middle. CDR3 length equals 13 residues. Germline V gene data show CDR1 as SGHTA and CDR2 as FQGNSA. CDR3 in DNA: TGTGCCAGCAGCTCCACCGGGGGAGGCGAGCAGTACTTC. It yields the protein CASSSTGGGEQYF.

This clonotype was found a few times. The chain carries TRBV19 and TRBJ2-1, with TRBD1 matching 8 bases. The CDR3 contains 15 residues. The trim removed 3 bases at V and 4 bases at J, leaving 5 bases unmatched. CDR1 is LNHDA, CDR2 SQIVND, per germline (reference sequence). The CDR3 DNA follows: TGTGCCAGTAGTATGGCACAGGGGGTGTACAATGAGCAGTTCTTC. Amino acids: CASSMAQGVYNEQFF.

This clonotype has a handful of counts. The rearrangement links TRBV20-1 to TRBJ1-2; D remains ambiguous. There are 13 residues in the CDR3. CDR1 DFQATT and CDR2 SNEGSKA come from the germline V gene (reference sequence). V shed 5 bases and J shed 4 bases, with 14 bases lying between them. The CDR3 spells CSASDGFGYGYTF. CDR3 bases: TGCAGTGCTTCGGACGGTTTTGGCTATGGCTACACCTTC.

The gene calls are TRBV7-9 and TRBJ2-5; D is possibly TRBD1 (6 bases). CDR1 SEHNR and CDR2 FQNEAQ come from the germline V gene (reference sequence). The V gene lost 5 bases and the J gene lost 4 bases, with 11 bases spanning the gap. This CDR3 has 13 amino acids. The CDR3 DNA sequence: TGTGCCAGCAGCACGGACAGAGGAGAGACCCAGTACTTC. Amino acids: CASSTDRGETQYF.

The chain joins TRBV29-1 to TRBJ2-7; 8 nucleotides match TRBD2. Germline CDR1 is SQVTM and CDR2 is ANQGSEA. The ends lost 6 bases at V and 2 bases at J; junction bases unmatched: 6. CDR3 length: 13 residues. CDR3 nucleotide sequence: TGCAGCGTAGAGACTAGCGAAACCTACGAGCAGTACTTC. Its translation: CSVETSETYEQYF.

This clonotype has more than one count but fewer than ten. V usage is TRBV12-3 or TRBV12-4 and J usage is TRBJ2-5; 14 nucleotides agree with TRBD2. Losses at the gene ends were 4 bases for V and 4 bases for J; bases not matched to a gene: 8. This CDR3 comprises 17 residues. The CDR3 coding sequence is TGTGCCAGCAGTTCGGGACTAGCGGGGGTTGGAAGAGAGACCCAGTACTTC. The encoded protein is CASSSGLAGVGRETQYF.

V is TRBV4-1 and J is TRBJ2-5; TRBD1 agrees at 8 bases. V shed 3 bases and J 3 bases; nucleotides not matched to a gene: 12. Germline values: CDR1 MGHRA, CDR2 YSYEKL. The CDR3 runs to 17 residues. DNA for the CDR3: TGCGCCAGCAGCCAGGGAGTGACAGGGGACTCGAAAGAGACCCAGTACTTC. Encoded protein: CASSQGVTGDSKETQYF.

This clonotype was seen more than once but under ten times. V gene TRBV7-8 combines with J gene TRBJ2-5; 7 bases fit TRBD2. V dropped 1 base and J dropped 1; count of bases not matched to a gene: 3. The CDR3 totals 15 residues. In germline, CDR1 is SGHVS, CDR2 FQNEAQ. The CDR3 spells CASSLGAGVQETQYF. CDR3 bases: TGTGCCAGCAGCTTAGGGGCGGGGGTCCAAGAGACCCAGTACTTC.

This clonotype was recorded at least ten times. The genes are TRBV4-1 and TRBJ1-1, with TRBD1 as a possible D gene (5 bases). Trimming removed 4 bases from V and 6 bases from J, with 18 bases in between. This CDR3 is 15 amino acids long. Germline V gene lookup returns CDR1 MGHRA and CDR2 YSYEKL. CDR3 sequence (DNA): TGCGCCAGCAGCCGCTCCGGGATGGAGGGGTCTGAAGCTTTCTTT. Translation: CASSRSGMEGSEAFF.

This clonotype was recorded at least ten times. The chain has TRBV4-3 and TRBJ1-1, with D tentatively TRBD1 (6 bases). Trimming stripped 2 bases from V and 4 bases from J, with 11 bases between. Germline V lookup: CDR1 LGHNA, CDR2 YSLEER. This CDR3 is built from 14 residues. This CDR3 reads CASSQPGHGTEAFF. The CDR3, as DNA: TGCGCCAGCAGCCAACCGGGACATGGCACTGAAGCTTTCTTT.

Points on this clonotype: A much larger clone differs from this one at a single base, so this may be a read error. Since the CDR3 does not end with the conserved phenylalanine or tryptophan, this likely comes from a read error. The gene calls are TRBV27 and TRBJ2-7; 8 bases match TRBD2. The trim removed 4 bases at V and 6 bases at J, leaving 5 bases unmatched. The CDR3 length is 13 residues. From germline, CDR1 is MNHEY and CDR2 SMNVEV (reference sequence). CDR3 sequence (DNA): TGTGCCAGCAGTTCCGGCGGGGGGAGCGAGCAGTACTAC. This translates into CASSSGGGSEQYY.

This clonotype came up many times. The chain joins TRBV28 to TRBJ2-7; the match to TRBD2 covers 8 bases. This CDR3 has 16 amino acids. Germline trimming cut 4 bases from V and 3 bases from J; bases unmatched to any gene: 11. Germline V gives CDR1 MDHEN, CDR2 SYDVKM. This CDR3 is CASSSRAAGGSYEQYF. The CDR3 nucleotides read TGTGCCAGCAGTTCCAGGGCCGCGGGGGGCAGCTACGAGCAGTACTTC.

The chain recombines TRBV7-2 with TRBJ2-5, with TRBD1 matching 8 bases. Trimming removed 4 bases from V and 5 bases from J; junction bases left unmatched: 9. The CDR3 consists of 15 residues. CDR1 is SGHTA and CDR2 is FQGNSA in the germline V gene. The CDR3 DNA follows: TGTGCCAGCAGCTCGGACAGGGTTGGAACGGAGACCCAGTACTTC. It specifies CASSSDRVGTETQYF.

The rearrangement uses TRBV19 and TRBJ2-1; no reliable D call. V lost 3 bases to trimming and J lost 8 bases, with 11 bases between them. Germline values: CDR1 LNHDA, CDR2 SQIVND (reference sequence). The CDR3 loop spans 13 amino acids. The CDR3 coding sequence is TGTGCCAGTAGTATTTTCCCCTCCGATGAGCAGTTCTTC. It codes for CASSIFPSDEQFF.

This rearrangement joins TRBV12-3 or TRBV12-4 to TRBJ2-7; D perhaps matches TRBD1 (5 bases). Deletions cut 5 bases from V and 2 bases from J, with 13 bases between. The CDR3 is 14 amino acids. CDR3 in DNA: TGTGCCAGCAGTCTCGACAGCCTGCCCTACGAGCAGTACTTC. It codes for CASSLDSLPYEQYF.